The 9 T cell receptor beta chains listed next were all sequenced from one sample in a study of cytomegalovirus exposure and HLA in healthy donors (dated by TCRdb to the late 2010s). The library relied on the immunoSEQ multiplex PCR assay. For the multiplex PCR, a mixture combining 60 forward primers for TCR Vbeta segments and 13 reverse primers for TCR Jbeta segments was used. TCRdb carries this immuneACCESS record with in-frame sequences only. Its versions omit some clonotypes, under half of them owing to an unresolved V gene in the studies checked, with the rest unexplained. This sample's records show roughly 39,000 clones. The ten largest clones represent about 1.2% of the sample. The sample consisted of PBMCs. The receptors stem from a man in his thirties or forties in good health and CMV-seronegative.

This sequence joins TRBV5-1 and TRBJ2-7, with 8 bases matching TRBD2. V dropped 0 bases and J dropped 5; count of bases not matched to a gene: 10. The CDR3 spans 16 residues. Germline V lookup: CDR1 SGHRS, CDR2 YFSETQ. The CDR3 spells CASSLGQRESMDEQYF. DNA for the CDR3: TGCGCCAGCAGCTTGGGGCAGCGGGAGAGTATGGACGAGCAGTACTTC.

This chain links TRBV28 with TRBJ1-6; 7 bases are shared with TRBD1. Germline assignment: CDR1 MDHEN and CDR2 SYDVKM. The CDR3 consists of 12 residues. The V and J ends lost 3 bases and 12 bases, in that order; junction bases with no gene match: 2. The CDR3 loop reads CASSLGQRPLHF. CDR3 sequence (DNA): TGTGCCAGCAGTTTGGGACAGCGACCCCTCCACTTT.

The chain uses TRBV5-1 and TRBJ1-2, with a tentative D call TRBD1 (5 bases). The germline V gene encodes CDR1 SGHRS and CDR2 YFSETQ. The germline V and J ends were trimmed by 4 bases and 6 bases, with 19 bases remaining between them. This CDR3 has 15 residues. The CDR3 loop reads CASSPDTSLYDGYTF. The CDR3 nucleotides read TGCGCCAGCAGCCCGGACACTTCCCTCTATGATGGCTACACCTTC.

This chain joins TRBV6-5 and TRBJ1-2; 8 bases are a match to TRBD1. The CDR3 is 14 residues long. V was pared by 0 bases and J by 10 bases, with 7 bases of the junction left unmatched. The germline CDR1 and CDR2 sequences are MNHEY and SVGAGI. Written as DNA, the CDR3 is TGTGCCAGCAGTTACTCAGCAGGTCAGGGGGCCTACACCTTC. It yields the protein CASSYSAGQGAYTF.

CDR3 sequence (DNA): TGTGCCAGCAGCAGGCTAGCGGGTGGGACCTACGAGCAGTACTTC. It encodes CASSRLAGGTYEQYF. This chain joins TRBV7-3 and TRBJ2-7; 8 nucleotides match TRBD2. The germline gives CDR1 SGHTA, CDR2 FQGTGA. There are 15 residues in the CDR3. The V and J ends lost 5 bases and 2 bases, in that order; junction bases with no gene match: 8.

The chain has TRBV29-1 and TRBJ1-1; D possibly corresponds to TRBD1 (5 bases). CDR1 is SQVTM, CDR2 ANQGSEA, per germline. The V end was cut by 0 bases, the J end by 8 bases, with 16 bases between. The CDR3 has 14 amino acids. The CDR3 sequence is CSVEEVGALREAFF. In DNA form, the CDR3 reads TGCAGCGTTGAAGAGGTTGGGGCGCTCAGGGAAGCTTTCTTT. The whole variable domain, remainder taken from reference TRBV29-1 and TRBJ1-1, is SAVISQKPSRDICQRGTSLTIQCQVDSQVTMMFWYRQQPGQSLTLIATANQGSEATYESGFVIDKFPISRPNLTFSTLTVSNMSPEDSSIYLCSVEEVGALREAFFGQGTRLTVV.

This chain links TRBV6-1 with TRBJ2-1; TRBD2 matches at 10 bases. The CDR3 is 16 residues long. Germline V gene data show CDR1 as MNHNS and CDR2 as SASEGT. Germline trimming cut 3 bases from V and 1 base from J; bases unmatched to any gene: 3. This CDR3 reads CASSDLAGGSYNEQFF. The CDR3 nucleotides read TGTGCCAGCAGTGACTTAGCGGGAGGATCCTACAATGAGCAGTTCTTC.

J is TRBJ1-1 and V is TRBV30; no definite D call. The CDR3 runs to 13 residues. Germline-derived CDR1 and CDR2 are GTSNPN and SVGIG (reference sequence). V lost 5 bases and J lost 0, with 10 bases in between. CDR3 DNA sequence: TGTGCCTGGTATCCGAGAATGAACACTGAAGCTTTCTTT. Translated: CAWYPRMNTEAFF.

As DNA, the CDR3 is TGTGCCAGCAGCCAAGAACTAGCGGGAGAAGCAGATACGCAGTATTTT. It translates to CASSQELAGEADTQYF. The chain carries TRBV4-2 and TRBJ2-3; 11 positions match TRBD2. After removal of 0 bases from V and 4 bases from J, the junction contained 3 bases not matched to a gene. Germline V CDR1 and CDR2: LGHNA, YNFKEQ. The CDR3 has 16 residues.